The 4 T cell receptor beta chains below come from one sample, sequenced in a study of shared clonotypes between healthy human individuals. Here immunoSEQ multiplex PCR was the method, and the copy in TCRdb shows in-frame clones only, minus some. The sample shows 1.5 million to 2.5 million clones, approximately 94% of them seen only once. Selected positively for CCR7 and CD45RO-negative, naive CD8 cells excluded terminally differentiated effector memory CD45RA+ cells. Sequencing was done on a sample of naive CD8+ T cells sorted from blood. These receptors came from a man aged 18-30 years in good health.

CDR3 sequence reads: CAWRQGAGNSPLHF. The DNA of the CDR3 is TGTGCCTGGAGGCAGGGGGCAGGTAATTCACCCCTCCACTTT. The chain recombines TRBV30 with TRBJ1-6; TRBD1 matches 8 bases. The length of the CDR3 is 14 residues. V was clipped by 3 bases and J by 6 bases; unmatched bases: 4. Germline CDR1 reads GTSNPN; CDR2 reads SVGIG (reference sequence).

The J gene is TRBJ2-3, the V gene TRBV5-4; D gene ambiguous. V was clipped by 0 bases and J by 4 bases, with 6 bases between them. The germline V gene has CDR1 SGHNT and CDR2 YYREEE (reference sequence). CDR3 size: 13 residues. The CDR3 is CASSLGPADTQYF. Here the CDR3 DNA reads TGTGCCAGCAGCTTGGGACCCGCAGATACGCAGTATTTT.

The rearrangement joins TRBV27 to TRBJ2-1, with 9 bases matching TRBD2. The CDR3 extends over 15 amino acids. Germline assignment: CDR1 MNHEY and CDR2 SMNVEV (reference sequence). J gave up 9 bases and V 4 bases, and 10 bases lay outside the gene matches. CDR3 in amino acids: CASSYSGGGAGEQFF. The CDR3 DNA reads TGTGCCAGCAGTTATTCGGGCGGGGGGGCCGGTGAGCAGTTCTTC.

This clone was seen a single time. This chain joins TRBV7-9 and TRBJ1-6, with D unresolved. The CDR3 has 18 residues. The V and J ends lost 2 bases and 0 bases respectively, with 14 bases between them. Germline CDR1 reads SEHNR; CDR2 reads FQNEAQ (reference sequence). CDR3 DNA: TGTGCCAGCAGCTTACCAGACAATGAGATCTCCTATAATTCACCCCTCCACTTT. As protein: CASSLPDNEISYNSPLHF.